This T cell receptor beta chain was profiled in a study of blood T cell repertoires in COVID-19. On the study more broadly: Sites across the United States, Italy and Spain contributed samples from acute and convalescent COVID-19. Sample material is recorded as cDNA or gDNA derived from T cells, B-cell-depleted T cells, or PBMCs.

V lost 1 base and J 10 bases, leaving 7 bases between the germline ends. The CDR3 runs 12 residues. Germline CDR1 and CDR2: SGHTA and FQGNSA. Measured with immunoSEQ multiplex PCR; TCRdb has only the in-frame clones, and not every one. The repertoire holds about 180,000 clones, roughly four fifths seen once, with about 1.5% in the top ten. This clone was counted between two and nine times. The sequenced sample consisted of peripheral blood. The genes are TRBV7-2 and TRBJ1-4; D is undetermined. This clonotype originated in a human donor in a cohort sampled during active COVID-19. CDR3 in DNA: TGTGCCAGCAGCTTAGAAGTCGGAAAACTGTTTTTT. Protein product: CASSLEVGKLFF.